This T cell receptor (beta chain) was documented in a study of CD8 T cells in ankylosing spondylitis. General study results and limits: Disease-linked clones were reportedly significantly enriched in matched ankylosing spondylitis synovial fluid. About 8 highly homologous variants made up a TCR beta motif, and this motif appeared characteristic of ankylosing spondylitis blood.

This clonotype was recorded at least ten times. Its specificity is unknown. V lost 4 bases, J lost 7 bases, and 10 bases lay in between. Germline-derived CDR1 and CDR2 are LNHNV and YYDKDF (reference sequence). The CDR3 extends over 12 amino acids. MiXCR was run by TCRdb on the 5' RACE reads, yielding one entry per CDR3 protein. The sample lists a few hundred thousand distinct CDR3 sequences, about an eighth occurring once. The receptor comes from a male donor with ankylosing spondylitis. The chain employs TRBV15 and TRBJ1-1, with D possibly matching TRBD1 (6 bases). The sequencing sample was made of blood, either unsorted or a sorted T cell fraction (not recorded which). This CDR3 reads CATSNRVNEAFF. In DNA form, the CDR3 reads TGTGCCACCAGCAACAGGGTCAATGAAGCTTTCTTT.